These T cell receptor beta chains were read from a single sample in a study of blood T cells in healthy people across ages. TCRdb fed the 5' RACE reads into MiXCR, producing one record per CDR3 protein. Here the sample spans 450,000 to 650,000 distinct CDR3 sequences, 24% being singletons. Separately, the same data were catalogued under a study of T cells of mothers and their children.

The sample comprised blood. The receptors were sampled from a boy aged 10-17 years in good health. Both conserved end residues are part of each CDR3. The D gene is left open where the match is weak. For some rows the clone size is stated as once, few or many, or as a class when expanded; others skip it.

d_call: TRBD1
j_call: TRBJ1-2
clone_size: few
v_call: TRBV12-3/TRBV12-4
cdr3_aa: CASSVQGGYYGYTF
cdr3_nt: TGTGCCAGCAGTGTACAGGGGGGATACTATGGCTACACCTTC

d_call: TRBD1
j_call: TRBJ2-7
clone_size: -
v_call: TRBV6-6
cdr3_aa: CASSLTPTGAYF
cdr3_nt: TGTGCCAGCAGTCTAACCCCGACAGGGGCCTACTTC

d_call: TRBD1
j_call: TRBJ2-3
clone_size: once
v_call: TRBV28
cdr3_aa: CASRFGAGGVTDTQYF
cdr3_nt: TGTGCCAGCAGATTCGGGGCAGGGGGCGTCACAGATACGCAGTATTTT

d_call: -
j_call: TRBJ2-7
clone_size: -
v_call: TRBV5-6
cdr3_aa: CASSFAGRGGQEQYF
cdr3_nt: TGTGCCAGCAGCTTTGCAGGCAGGGGCGGCCAAGAGCAGTACTTC

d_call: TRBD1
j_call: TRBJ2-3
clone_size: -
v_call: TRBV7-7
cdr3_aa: CASSLLRDSGTDTQYF
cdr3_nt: TGTGCTAGCAGCTTACTTCGGGACAGTGGGACAGATACGCAGTATTTT

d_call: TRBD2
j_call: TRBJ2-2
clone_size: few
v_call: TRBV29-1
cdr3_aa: CSVYVSGTNTGELFF
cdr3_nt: TGCAGCGTTTATGTGAGCGGGACTAACACCGGGGAGCTGTTTTTT

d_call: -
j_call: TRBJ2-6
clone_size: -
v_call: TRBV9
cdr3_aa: CASSASAISGANVLTF
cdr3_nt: TGTGCCAGCAGTGCTAGCGCGATCTCTGGGGCCAACGTCCTGACTTTC

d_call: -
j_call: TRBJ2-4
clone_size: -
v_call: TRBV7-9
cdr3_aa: CASSLAQGENIQYF
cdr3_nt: TGTGCCAGCAGCTTAGCACAGGGAGAAAACATTCAGTACTTC

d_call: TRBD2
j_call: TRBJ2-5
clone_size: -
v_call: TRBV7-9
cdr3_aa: CASSQDAGVETQYF
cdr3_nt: TGCGCCAGCAGCCAAGATGCGGGGGTGGAGACCCAGTACTTC

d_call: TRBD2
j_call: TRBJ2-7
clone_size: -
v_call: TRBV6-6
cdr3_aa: CASAGGSGEQYF
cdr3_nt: TGTGCGTCAGCGGGAGGTTCTGGCGAGCAGTACTTC

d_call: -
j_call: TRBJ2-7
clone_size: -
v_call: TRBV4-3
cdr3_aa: CASSQSRQYEQHF
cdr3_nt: TGCGCCAGCAGCCAAAGCCGCCAGTACGAGCAGCACTTC

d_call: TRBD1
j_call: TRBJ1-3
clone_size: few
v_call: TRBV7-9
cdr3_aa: CASSAQGTGFGNTIYF
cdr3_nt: TGTGCCAGCAGCGCCCAAGGGACAGGCTTTGGAAACACCATATATTTT

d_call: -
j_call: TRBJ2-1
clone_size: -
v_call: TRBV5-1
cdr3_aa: CASSSQILDEQFF
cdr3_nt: TGCGCCAGCAGCTCACAGATTCTGGATGAGCAGTTCTTC

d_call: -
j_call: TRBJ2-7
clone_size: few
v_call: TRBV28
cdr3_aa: CASSFGRRSSYEQYF
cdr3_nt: TGTGCCAGCAGTTTTGGGCGCAGGTCCTCCTACGAGCAGTACTTC

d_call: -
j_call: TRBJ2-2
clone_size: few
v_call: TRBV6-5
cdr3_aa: CASMLRNTGELFF
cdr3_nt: TGTGCCAGCATGTTACGGAACACCGGGGAGCTGTTTTTT

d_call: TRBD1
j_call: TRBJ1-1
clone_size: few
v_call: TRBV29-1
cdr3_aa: CSVEDPTGGNTEAFF
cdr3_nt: TGCAGCGTTGAAGATCCTACAGGGGGGAACACTGAAGCTTTCTTT

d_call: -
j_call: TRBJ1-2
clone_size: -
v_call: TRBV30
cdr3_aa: CAWSVTSAGYTF
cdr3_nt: TGTGCCTGGAGTGTAACATCCGCGGGCTACACCTTC

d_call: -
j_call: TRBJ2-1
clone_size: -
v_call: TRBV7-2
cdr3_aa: CASSPGFNEQFF
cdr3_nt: TGTGCCAGCAGCCCCGGGTTTAATGAGCAGTTCTTC

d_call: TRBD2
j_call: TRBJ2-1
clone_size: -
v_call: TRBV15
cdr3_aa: CATSRAHGGSEHEQFF
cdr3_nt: TGTGCCACCAGCAGAGCCCACGGCGGGAGTGAACATGAGCAGTTCTTC

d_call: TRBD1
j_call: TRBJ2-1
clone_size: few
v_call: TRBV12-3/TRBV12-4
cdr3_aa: CASSFRDRGPYNEQFF
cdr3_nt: TGTGCCAGCAGTTTCCGGGACAGGGGGCCTTACAATGAGCAGTTCTTC

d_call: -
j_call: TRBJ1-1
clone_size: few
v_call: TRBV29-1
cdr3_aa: CSVIPGNTEAFF
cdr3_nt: TGCAGCGTGATACCGGGAAACACTGAAGCTTTCTTT

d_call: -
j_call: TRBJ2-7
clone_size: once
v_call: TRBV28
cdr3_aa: CASSLRSFRGTYEQYF
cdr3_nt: TGTGCCAGCAGCCTTCGGTCGTTTAGGGGTACCTACGAGCAGTACTTC

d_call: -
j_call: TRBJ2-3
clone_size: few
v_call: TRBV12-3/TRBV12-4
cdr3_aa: CASSLSAGVDTQYF
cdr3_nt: TGTGCCAGCAGTTTATCGGCCGGGGTAGATACGCAGTATTTT

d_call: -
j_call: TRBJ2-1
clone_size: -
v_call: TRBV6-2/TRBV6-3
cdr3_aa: CASMDGLDHEQFF
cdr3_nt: TGTGCCAGCATGGACGGACTCGACCATGAGCAGTTCTTC

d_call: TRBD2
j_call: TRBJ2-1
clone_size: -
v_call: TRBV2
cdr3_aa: CASSGSRLAGGNEQFF
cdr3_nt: TGTGCCAGCAGTGGGAGTAGACTAGCGGGAGGCAATGAGCAGTTCTTC

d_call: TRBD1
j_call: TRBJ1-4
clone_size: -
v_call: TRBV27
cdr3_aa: CASSFGTATRLNEKLFF
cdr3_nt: TGTGCCAGCAGTTTCGGGACAGCCACCCGACTTAATGAAAAACTGTTTTTT

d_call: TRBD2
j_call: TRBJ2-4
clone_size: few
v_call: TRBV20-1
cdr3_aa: CSARDAGREDIQYF
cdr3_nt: TGCAGTGCTAGAGATGCAGGGCGGGAGGACATTCAGTACTTC

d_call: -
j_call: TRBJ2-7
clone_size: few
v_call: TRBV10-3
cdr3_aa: CAISDTASSYEQYF
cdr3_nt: TGTGCCATCAGTGATACAGCTAGCTCCTACGAGCAGTACTTC

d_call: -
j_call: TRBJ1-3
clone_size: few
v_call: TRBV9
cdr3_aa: CASSAGDGNTIYF
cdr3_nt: TGTGCCAGCAGCGCAGGGGATGGAAACACCATATATTTT

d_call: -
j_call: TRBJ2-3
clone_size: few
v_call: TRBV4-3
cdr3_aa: CASSQAYLSGHPSTDTQYF
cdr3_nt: TGCGCCAGCAGCCAAGCTTATCTTTCGGGACACCCTAGCACAGATACGCAGTATTTT

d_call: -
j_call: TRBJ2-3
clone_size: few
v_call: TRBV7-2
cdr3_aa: CASSPIGRTDTQYF
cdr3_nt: TGTGCCAGCAGCCCGATCGGCCGGACAGATACGCAGTATTTT

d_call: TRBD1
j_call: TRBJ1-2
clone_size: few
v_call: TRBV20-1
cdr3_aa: CSATHTGQGNDGYTF
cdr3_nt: TGCAGTGCTACCCATACGGGACAGGGGAACGATGGCTACACCTTC

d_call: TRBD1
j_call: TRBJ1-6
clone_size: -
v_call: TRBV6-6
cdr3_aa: CASSPEGQTNSPLHF
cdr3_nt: TGTGCCAGCAGCCCCGAGGGACAGACAAATTCACCCCTCCACTTT

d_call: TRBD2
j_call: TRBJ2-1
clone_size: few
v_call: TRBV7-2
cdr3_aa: CASSSMGGSEFF
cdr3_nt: TGTGCCAGCAGCTCGATGGGGGGGAGTGAGTTCTTC

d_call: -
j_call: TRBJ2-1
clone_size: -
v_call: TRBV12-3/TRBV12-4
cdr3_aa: CASSPNVWRTTYNEQFF
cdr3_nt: TGTGCCAGCAGCCCAAATGTGTGGCGGACGACCTACAATGAGCAGTTCTTC

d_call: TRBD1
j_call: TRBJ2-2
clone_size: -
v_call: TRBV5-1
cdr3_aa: CVSSWDRANTGELFF
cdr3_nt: TGCGTCAGCAGCTGGGACAGGGCGAACACCGGGGAGCTGTTTTTT

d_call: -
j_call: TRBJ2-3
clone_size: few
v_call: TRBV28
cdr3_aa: CASRAQGADTQYF
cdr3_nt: TGTGCCAGCAGGGCGCAGGGAGCAGATACGCAGTATTTT